This is a list of T cell receptor beta chains from one sample in a study of blood T cell repertoires in COVID-19. Only in-frame clones appear in the TCRdb table, and some are missing; sequencing was by immunoSEQ multiplex PCR. This sample has approximately 190,000 clones, with around 79% found just once. Sequencing input: peripheral blood. These receptors originate from a man aged 55 to 69 with active or convalescent COVID-19. Each CDR3 is given with its conserved first and last residue. The D gene is left open where the match is weak. Clone size is shown for a subset of rows, as once, few, many or a class of expanded clone.

d_call	clone_size	v_call	j_call	cdr3_length	cdr3_nt	cdr3_aa
NA	NA	TRBV3-1/TRBV3-2	TRBJ1-1	15	TGTGCCAGCAGCCGAGGAGGGGCGATGAACACTGAAGCTTTCTTT	CASSRGGAMNTEAFF
NA	NA	TRBV5-4	TRBJ1-1	15	TGTGCCAGCAGCTTGATCTTCGCCGGTCCAAATGAAGCTTTCTTT	CASSLIFAGPNEAFF
TRBD1	few	TRBV5-6	TRBJ2-7	14	TGTGCCAGCAGCTCACAGCCGACAGGGGTAGAGCAGTACTTC	CASSSQPTGVEQYF
NA	NA	TRBV6-4	TRBJ2-2	14	TGTGCCATCCACTCATATCTAGGAGATGGGGAGCTGTTTTTT	CAIHSYLGDGELFF
NA	NA	TRBV7-2	TRBJ1-5	15	TGTGCCAGCAGCTTTAGGGGGGGGGCAGGGCAGCCCCAGCATTTT	CASSFRGGAGQPQHF
NA	few	TRBV10-3	TRBJ1-5	14	TGTGCCATCAGTGACGGAGTAGGGGTTCAGCCCCAGCATTTT	CAISDGVGVQPQHF
NA	NA	TRBV6-2/TRBV6-3	TRBJ2-7	14	TGTGCCAGCAGTGACGGGAGTAACTCCTACGAGCAGTACTTC	CASSDGSNSYEQYF
NA	NA	TRBV5-5	TRBJ1-2	15	TGTGCCAGCAGCTGGTCCAGGCTTGGTGGCTATGGCTACACCTTC	CASSWSRLGGYGYTF
NA	NA	TRBV27	TRBJ1-6	14	TGTGCCAGCAGTTTCCAAATTGATAATTCACCCCTCCACTTT	CASSFQIDNSPLHF
NA	NA	TRBV6-5	TRBJ1-4	15	TGTGCCAGCAGCTCCCGAGGGATCGGGGTTGAAAAACTGTTTTTT	CASSSRGIGVEKLFF
NA	NA	TRBV6-2/TRBV6-3	TRBJ1-2	13	TGTGCCAGCAGTTCCGACACTGGGCGAGGCTACACCTTC	CASSSDTGRGYTF
NA	NA	TRBV2	TRBJ2-5	14	TGTGCCAGCAGTGTCGGAGGGGCACAAGAGACCCAGTACTTC	CASSVGGAQETQYF
NA	few	TRBV10-3	TRBJ1-2	13	TGTGCCATCTCGGGAGGGAGGAGCTATGGCTACACCTTC	CAISGGRSYGYTF
NA	many	TRBV3-1/TRBV3-2	TRBJ2-3	14	TGTGCCAGCAGCCCCTCCACCTACACAGATACGCAGTATTTT	CASSPSTYTDTQYF
NA	NA	TRBV7-9	TRBJ2-3	11	TGTGCCAGCAGCTTGGACAGAGGGCAGTATTTT	CASSLDRGQYF
TRBD2	few	TRBV11-2	TRBJ2-7	15	TGTGCCAGCAGCTTATCTAGCGGGAGCACCTACGAGCAGTACTTC	CASSLSSGSTYEQYF
TRBD1	NA	TRBV3-1/TRBV3-2	TRBJ1-5	15	TGTGCCAGCAGCCTCACGGGACAGATCAATCAGCCCCAGCATTTT	CASSLTGQINQPQHF
NA	NA	TRBV19	TRBJ2-1	16	TGTGCCAGTAGTACAGGACAGATAAGCTCCTACAATGAGCAGTTCTTC	CASSTGQISSYNEQFF
TRBD1	NA	TRBV11-2	TRBJ2-7	15	TGTGCCAGCAGCTTAGACGACGGGACAGGGGCCGAGCAGTACTTC	CASSLDDGTGAEQYF
TRBD2	NA	TRBV9	TRBJ2-1	15	TGTGCCAGCAGCCCCCAGGGACTAACGGGCGATGAGCAGTTCTTC	CASSPQGLTGDEQFF
NA	NA	TRBV10-3	TRBJ2-1	14	TGTGCCATCAGTGCATCGGTCCGATACAATGAGCAGTTCTTC	CAISASVRYNEQFF
NA	NA	TRBV5-1	TRBJ1-1	13	TGCGCCAGCAGAAAAGGGGAACCCGCTGAAGCTTTCTTT	CASRKGEPAEAFF
NA	NA	TRBV7-2	TRBJ2-7	14	TGTGCCAGCAGCTTTAATGGCAACCCCAACGAGCAGTACTTC	CASSFNGNPNEQYF
NA	NA	TRBV5-4	TRBJ2-7	11	TGTGCCAGCAGCTTAGGGGACGAGCAGTACTTC	CASSLGDEQYF
TRBD1	NA	TRBV6-6	TRBJ1-1	14	TGTGCCAGCAGACCCGGGACAGGGTACACTGAAGCTTTCTTT	CASRPGTGYTEAFF
NA	once	TRBV20-1	TRBJ1-1	11	TGCAGTGCTAGGGAGGTCAAGGGAGCTTTCTTT	CSAREVKGAFF
NA	NA	TRBV5-1	TRBJ1-6	15	TGCGCCAGCAGCTTGGACTCGCTGAAAAATTCACCCCTCCACTTT	CASSLDSLKNSPLHF
TRBD2	once	TRBV28	TRBJ2-5	15	TGTGCCAGCAGTTTGAGGGAGGGAAGGAGAGAGACCCAGTACTTC	CASSLREGRRETQYF
TRBD2	NA	TRBV5-1	TRBJ2-2	15	TGCGCCAGCTACGCCGGACTAGATAGCACCGGGGAGCTGTTTTTT	CASYAGLDSTGELFF
NA	NA	TRBV7-2	TRBJ2-7	13	TGTGCCAGCAGCTCAAACAGGGTATCCGAGCAGTACTTC	CASSSNRVSEQYF
NA	once	TRBV3-1/TRBV3-2	TRBJ2-3	15	TGTGCCAGCAGCCAGGCCTCCACCCTCACAGATACGCAGTATTTT	CASSQASTLTDTQYF
NA	few	TRBV27	TRBJ1-5	14	TGTGCCAGCAGTCTCTCCGGGGGTGGTCAGCCCCAGCATTTT	CASSLSGGGQPQHF
TRBD2	few	TRBV7-8	TRBJ2-1	16	TGTGCCAGCAGCTTAGGGCGCGGGAGACGCTACAATGAGCAGTTCTTC	CASSLGRGRRYNEQFF
NA	NA	TRBV6-5	TRBJ2-4	14	TGTGCCAGCAGCCCCGGGCCAGGGCGAGACATTCAGTACTTC	CASSPGPGRDIQYF
NA	NA	TRBV29-1	TRBJ1-3	14	TGCAGCGTTGACGGACAGTCCTCTGGAAACACCATATATTTT	CSVDGQSSGNTIYF
NA	NA	TRBV2	TRBJ1-4	14	TGTGCCAGCAGTGAAGAACAGGAAGGAGAAAAACTGTTTTTT	CASSEEQEGEKLFF
TRBD1	NA	TRBV5-1	TRBJ2-4	20	TGCGCCAGCAGCTTGGACCTACAGGGGGCGGATCTATGGGCCAAAAACATTCAGTACTTC	CASSLDLQGADLWAKNIQYF
TRBD1	once	TRBV3-1/TRBV3-2	TRBJ1-5	13	TGTGCCAGCAGCTGGGACAGAGATCAGCCCCAGCATTTT	CASSWDRDQPQHF
TRBD2	NA	TRBV7-9	TRBJ2-5	16	TGTGCCAGCAGCTTAGCGGGAGGGCCTGCACAAGAGACCCAGTACTTC	CASSLAGGPAQETQYF
TRBD2	NA	TRBV4-1	TRBJ2-1	17	TGCGCCAGCAGCCATATGACTAAGCGGGAGGGTCTCAATGAGCAGTTCTTC	CASSHMTKREGLNEQFF
TRBD2	NA	TRBV18	TRBJ2-1	15	TGTGCCAGCTCACCATCAGCGGGAGGGAACAATGAGCAGTTCTTC	CASSPSAGGNNEQFF
NA	NA	TRBV28	TRBJ1-2	14	TGTGCCAGCAGTTTAGATGGCAGGCTTTATGGCTACACCTTC	CASSLDGRLYGYTF
NA	NA	TRBV5-1	TRBJ2-6	17	TGCGCCAGCAGCTTGGAGCAGGGCCTCTCTGGGGCCAACGTCCTGACTTTC	CASSLEQGLSGANVLTF
NA	NA	TRBV3-1/TRBV3-2	TRBJ1-1	13	TGTGCCAGCATCGACCCGGGGAACACTGAAGCTTTCTTT	CASIDPGNTEAFF